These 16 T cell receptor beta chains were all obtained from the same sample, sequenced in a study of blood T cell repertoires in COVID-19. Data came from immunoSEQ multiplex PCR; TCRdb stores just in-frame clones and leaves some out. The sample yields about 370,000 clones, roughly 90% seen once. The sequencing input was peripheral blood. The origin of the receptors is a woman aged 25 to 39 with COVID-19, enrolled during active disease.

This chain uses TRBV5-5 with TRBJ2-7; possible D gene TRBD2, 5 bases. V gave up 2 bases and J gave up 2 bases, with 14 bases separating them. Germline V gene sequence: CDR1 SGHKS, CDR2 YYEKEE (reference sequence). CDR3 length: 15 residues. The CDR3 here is CASSLGREAPYEQYV. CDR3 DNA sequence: TGTGCCAGCAGCTTAGGTCGGGAAGCGCCCTACGAGCAGTACGTC.

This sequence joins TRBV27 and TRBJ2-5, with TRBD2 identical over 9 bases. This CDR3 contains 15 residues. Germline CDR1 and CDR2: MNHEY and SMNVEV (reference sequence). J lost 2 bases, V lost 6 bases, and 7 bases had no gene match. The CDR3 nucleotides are TGTGCCAGCAGGCGGGGGGGGGAGTTTCAAGAGACCCAGTACTTC. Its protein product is CASRRGGEFQETQYF.

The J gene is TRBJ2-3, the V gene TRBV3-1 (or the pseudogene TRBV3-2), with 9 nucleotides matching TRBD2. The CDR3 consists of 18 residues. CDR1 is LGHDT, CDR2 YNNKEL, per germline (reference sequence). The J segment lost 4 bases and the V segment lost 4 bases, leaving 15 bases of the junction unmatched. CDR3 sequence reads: CASSPLGTGTSFADTQYF. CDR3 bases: TGTGCCAGCAGCCCCCTTGGAACCGGGACTAGCTTCGCAGATACGCAGTATTTT.

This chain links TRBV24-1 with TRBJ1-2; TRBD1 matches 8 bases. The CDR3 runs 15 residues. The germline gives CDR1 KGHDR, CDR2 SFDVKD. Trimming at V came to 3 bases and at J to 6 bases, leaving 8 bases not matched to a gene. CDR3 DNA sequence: TGTGCCACCAGTGATCCCCCTGGACAGGGCGATGGCTACACCTTC. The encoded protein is CATSDPPGQGDGYTF.

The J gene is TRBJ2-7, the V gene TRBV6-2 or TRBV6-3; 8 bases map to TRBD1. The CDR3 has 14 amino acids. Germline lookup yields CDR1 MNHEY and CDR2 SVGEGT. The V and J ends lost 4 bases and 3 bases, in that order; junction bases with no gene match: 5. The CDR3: CASSSRTGNYEQYV. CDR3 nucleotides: TGTGCCAGCAGTTCTAGGACAGGGAACTACGAGCAGTACGTC.

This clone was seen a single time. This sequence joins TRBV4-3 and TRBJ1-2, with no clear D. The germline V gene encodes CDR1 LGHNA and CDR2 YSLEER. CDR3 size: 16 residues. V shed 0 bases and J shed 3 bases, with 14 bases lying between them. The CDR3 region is CASSQDVVGDHYGYTF. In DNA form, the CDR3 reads TGCGCCAGCAGCCAAGATGTAGTCGGGGATCACTATGGCTACACCTTC.

The CDR3 protein is CASSLGSSYEQYV. DNA of the CDR3: TGTGCCAGCAGCTTGGGCAGCTCCTACGAGCAGTACGTC. The chain has TRBV5-4 and TRBJ2-7; no definite D call. The length of the CDR3 is 13 residues. From germline, CDR1 is SGHNT and CDR2 YYREEE (reference sequence). Trimming shortened V by 0 bases and J by 0 bases, and 4 bases separated the two germline ends.

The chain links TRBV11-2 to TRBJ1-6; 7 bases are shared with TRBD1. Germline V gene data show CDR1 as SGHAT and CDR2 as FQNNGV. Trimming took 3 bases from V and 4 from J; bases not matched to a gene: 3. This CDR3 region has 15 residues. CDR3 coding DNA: TGTGCCAGCAGCTTGGGGACAGCTTATAATTCACCCCTCCACTTT. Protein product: CASSLGTAYNSPLHF. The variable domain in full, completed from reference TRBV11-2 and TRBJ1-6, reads EAGVAQSPRYKIIEKRQSVAFWCNPISGHATLYWYQQILGQGPKLLIQFQNNGVVDDSQLPKDRFSAERLKGVDSTLKIQPAKLEDSAVYLCASSLGTAYNSPLHFGNGTRLTVT.

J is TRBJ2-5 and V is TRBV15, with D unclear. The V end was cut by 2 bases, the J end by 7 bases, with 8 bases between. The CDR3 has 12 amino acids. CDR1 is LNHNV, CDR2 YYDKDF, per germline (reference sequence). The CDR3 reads CATSRPGVTQYF. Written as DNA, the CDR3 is TGTGCCACCAGCAGACCCGGTGTGACCCAGTACTTC.

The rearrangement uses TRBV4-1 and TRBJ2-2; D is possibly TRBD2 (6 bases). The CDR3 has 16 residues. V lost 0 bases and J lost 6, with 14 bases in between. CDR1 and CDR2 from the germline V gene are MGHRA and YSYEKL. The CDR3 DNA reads TGCGCCAGCAGCCAAGATAAAGGGCGGAGGGCCGGGGAGCTGTTTTTT. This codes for CASSQDKGRRAGELFF.

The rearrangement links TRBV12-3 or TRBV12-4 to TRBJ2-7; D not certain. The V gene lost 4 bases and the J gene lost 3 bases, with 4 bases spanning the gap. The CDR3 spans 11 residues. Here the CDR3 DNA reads TGTGCCAGCAGTTCCTACTACGAGCAGTACTTC. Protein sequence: CASSSYYEQYF.

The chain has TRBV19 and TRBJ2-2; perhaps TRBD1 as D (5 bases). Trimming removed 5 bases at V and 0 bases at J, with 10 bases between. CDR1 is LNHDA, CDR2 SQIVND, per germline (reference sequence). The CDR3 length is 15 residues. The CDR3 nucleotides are TGTGCCAGTAGTTTTCAGGGTACGAACACCGGGGAGCTGTTTTTT. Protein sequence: CASSFQGTNTGELFF.

This chain's CDR3 is CASSLERQSYTLRSNQPQHF. The CDR3 nucleotides read TGCGCCAGCAGCTTGGAGAGACAGAGCTATACGTTGCGGAGCAATCAGCCCCAGCATTTT. This chain connects TRBV5-1 to TRBJ1-5; possibly TRBD1 for D (5 bases). This CDR3 is 20 amino acids long. With 0 bases removed from V and 1 base from J, the gap between germline ends came to 23 bases. Germline lookup yields CDR1 SGHRS and CDR2 YFSETQ.

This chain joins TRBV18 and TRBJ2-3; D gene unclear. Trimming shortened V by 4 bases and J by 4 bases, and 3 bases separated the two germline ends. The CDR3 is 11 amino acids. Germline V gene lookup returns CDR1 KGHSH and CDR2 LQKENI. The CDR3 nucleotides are TGTGCCAGCTCACTAGCAGATACGCAGTATTTT. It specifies CASSLADTQYF.

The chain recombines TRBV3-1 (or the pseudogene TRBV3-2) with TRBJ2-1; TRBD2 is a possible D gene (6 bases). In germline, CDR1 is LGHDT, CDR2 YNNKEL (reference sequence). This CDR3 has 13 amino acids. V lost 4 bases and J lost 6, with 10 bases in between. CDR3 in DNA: TGTGCCAGCAGCCCCACCGGGGGCAATGAGCAGTTCTTC. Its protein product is CASSPTGGNEQFF.

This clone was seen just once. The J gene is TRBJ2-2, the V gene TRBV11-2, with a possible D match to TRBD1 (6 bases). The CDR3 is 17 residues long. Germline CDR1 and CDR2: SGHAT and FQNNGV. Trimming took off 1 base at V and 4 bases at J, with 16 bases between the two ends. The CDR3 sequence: CASSLGRGRGFTGELFF. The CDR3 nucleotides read TGTGCCAGCAGCTTAGGCCGTGGCAGGGGATTCACCGGGGAGCTGTTTTTT.